This record concerns one T cell receptor beta chain sequence. Its antigen is currently unknown. Measured with immunoSEQ multiplex PCR; TCRdb has only the in-frame clones, and not every one. The table includes about 40,000 clones, less than 95% detected once. This CDR3 spans 17 amino acids. Trimming pared 0 bases from V and 2 bases from J, leaving 18 bases between. Cyclophosphamide on days +3 and +4 followed busulfan-fludarabine conditioning and a marrow graft. The source of the sample is a study of T cells after posttransplantation cyclophosphamide. Study-wide results and limits: Recipient CMV seropositivity and CMV reactivation strongly tracked TRB clonality.

The V and J genes are TRBV5-3 and TRBJ2-7; D gene ambiguous. Being an ORF, TRBV5-3 has a function that is uncertain. The sequence was obtained from a male patient between 60 and 69 years old who received an allogeneic stem cell transplant from a related donor and was CMV-positive. A subset of T cells may come from the graft donor. The sequenced sample was PBMCs, obtained around 63 days after allogeneic stem cell transplant with posttransplant cyclophosphamide. The DNA for the CDR3 is TGTGCCAGAAGCTTGGGCCTAGACGTTACAATCACCTACGAGCAGTACGTC. It yields the protein CARSLGLDVTITYEQYV.